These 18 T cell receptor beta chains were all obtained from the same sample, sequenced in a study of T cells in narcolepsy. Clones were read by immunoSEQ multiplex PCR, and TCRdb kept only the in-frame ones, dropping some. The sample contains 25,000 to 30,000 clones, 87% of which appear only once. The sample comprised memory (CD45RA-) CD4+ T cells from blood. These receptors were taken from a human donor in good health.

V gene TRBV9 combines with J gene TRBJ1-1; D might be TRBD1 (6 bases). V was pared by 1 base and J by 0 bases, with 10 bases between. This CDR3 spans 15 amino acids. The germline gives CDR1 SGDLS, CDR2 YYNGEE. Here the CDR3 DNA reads TGTGCCAGCAGCGTACCCACAGGGATGAACACTGAAGCTTTCTTT. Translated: CASSVPTGMNTEAFF.

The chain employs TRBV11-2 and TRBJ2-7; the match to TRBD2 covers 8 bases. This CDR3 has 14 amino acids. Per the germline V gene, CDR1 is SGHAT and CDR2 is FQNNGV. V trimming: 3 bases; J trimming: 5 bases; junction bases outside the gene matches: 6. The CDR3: CASSFVAGFNEQYF. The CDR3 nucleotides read TGTGCCAGCAGCTTCGTAGCGGGGTTTAACGAGCAGTACTTC. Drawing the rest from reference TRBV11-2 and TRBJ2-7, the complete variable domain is EAGVAQSPRYKIIEKRQSVAFWCNPISGHATLYWYQQILGQGPKLLIQFQNNGVVDDSQLPKDRFSAERLKGVDSTLKIQPAKLEDSAVYLCASSFVAGFNEQYFGPGTRLTVT.

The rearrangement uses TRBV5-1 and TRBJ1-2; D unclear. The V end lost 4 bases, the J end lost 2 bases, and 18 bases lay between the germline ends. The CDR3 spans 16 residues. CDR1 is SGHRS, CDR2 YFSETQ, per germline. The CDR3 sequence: CASSPSNLQRNYGYTF. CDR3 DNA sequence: TGCGCCAGCAGCCCTTCTAATTTACAGAGGAACTATGGCTACACCTTC.

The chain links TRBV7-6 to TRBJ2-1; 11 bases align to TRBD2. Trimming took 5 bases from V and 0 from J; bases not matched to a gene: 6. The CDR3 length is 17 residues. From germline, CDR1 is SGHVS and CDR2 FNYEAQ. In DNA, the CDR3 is TGTGCCAGCAGCCCAGGGACTAGCGGCTACTCCTACAATGAGCAGTTCTTC. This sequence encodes CASSPGTSGYSYNEQFF.

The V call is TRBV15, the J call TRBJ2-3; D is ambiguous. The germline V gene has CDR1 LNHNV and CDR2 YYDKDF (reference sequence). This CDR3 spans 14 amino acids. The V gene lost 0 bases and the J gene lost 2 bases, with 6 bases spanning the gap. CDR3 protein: CATSRDLDTDTQYF. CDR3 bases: TGTGCCACCAGCAGAGACCTTGACACAGATACGCAGTATTTT.

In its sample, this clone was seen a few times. In DNA, the CDR3 is TGTGCCAGCAGCTTAGGTCCTAGCGGGGACGGTTACAATGAGCAGTTCTTC. It is translated as CASSLGPSGDGYNEQFF. V gene TRBV7-2 combines with J gene TRBJ2-1; 9 nucleotides agree with TRBD2. V shed 1 base, J shed 4 bases, and the junction held 8 bases outside the gene matches. The germline CDR1 and CDR2 sequences are SGHTA and FQGNSA. CDR3 length: 17 amino acids.

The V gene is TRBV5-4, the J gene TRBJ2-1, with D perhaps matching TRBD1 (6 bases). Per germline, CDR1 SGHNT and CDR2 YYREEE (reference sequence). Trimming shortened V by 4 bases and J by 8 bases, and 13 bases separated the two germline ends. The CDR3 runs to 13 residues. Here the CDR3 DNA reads TGTGCCAGCAGCGCAAGGAACAGGGATGAGCAGTTCTTC. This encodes CASSARNRDEQFF.

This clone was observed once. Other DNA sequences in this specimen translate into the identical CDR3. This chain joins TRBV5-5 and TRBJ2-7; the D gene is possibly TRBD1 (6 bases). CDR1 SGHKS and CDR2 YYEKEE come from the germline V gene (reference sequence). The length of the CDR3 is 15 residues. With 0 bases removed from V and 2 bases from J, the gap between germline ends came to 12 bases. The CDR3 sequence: CASSLGLGATYEQYF. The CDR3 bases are TGTGCCAGCAGCTTGGGTCTGGGGGCAACCTACGAGCAGTACTTC. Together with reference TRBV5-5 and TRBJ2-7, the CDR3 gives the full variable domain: DAGVTQSPTHLIKTRGQQVTLRCSPISGHKSVSWYQQVLGQGPQFIFQYYEKEERGRGNFPDRFSARQFPNYSSELNVNALLLGDSALYLCASSLGLGATYEQYFGPGTRLTVT.

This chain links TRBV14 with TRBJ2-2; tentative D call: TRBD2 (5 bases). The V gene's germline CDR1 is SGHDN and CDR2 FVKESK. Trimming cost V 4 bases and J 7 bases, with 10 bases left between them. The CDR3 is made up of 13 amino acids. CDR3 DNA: TGTGCCAGCAGCCCCGGACTGGTCGGGGAGCTGTTTTTT. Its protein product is CASSPGLVGELFF.

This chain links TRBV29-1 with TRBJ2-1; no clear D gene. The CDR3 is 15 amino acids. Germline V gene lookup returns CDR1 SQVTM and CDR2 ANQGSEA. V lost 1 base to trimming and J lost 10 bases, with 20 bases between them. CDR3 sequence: CSVEGILLALEEQFF. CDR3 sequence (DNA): TGCAGCGTTGAAGGGATACTTTTGGCGCTGGAAGAGCAGTTCTTC.

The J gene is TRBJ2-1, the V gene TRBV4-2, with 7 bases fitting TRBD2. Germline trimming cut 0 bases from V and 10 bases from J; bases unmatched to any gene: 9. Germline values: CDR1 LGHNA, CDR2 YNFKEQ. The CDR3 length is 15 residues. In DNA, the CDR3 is TGTGCCAGCAGCCAAGATAATCCGGAGCGGGGAGAGCAGTTCTTC. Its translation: CASSQDNPERGEQFF.

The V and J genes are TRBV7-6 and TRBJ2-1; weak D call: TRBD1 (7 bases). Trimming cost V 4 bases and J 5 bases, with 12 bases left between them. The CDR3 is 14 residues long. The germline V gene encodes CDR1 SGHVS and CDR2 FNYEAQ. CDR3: CASSSGGNHNEQFF. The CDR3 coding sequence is TGTGCCAGCAGCTCAGGGGGGAACCACAATGAGCAGTTCTTC.

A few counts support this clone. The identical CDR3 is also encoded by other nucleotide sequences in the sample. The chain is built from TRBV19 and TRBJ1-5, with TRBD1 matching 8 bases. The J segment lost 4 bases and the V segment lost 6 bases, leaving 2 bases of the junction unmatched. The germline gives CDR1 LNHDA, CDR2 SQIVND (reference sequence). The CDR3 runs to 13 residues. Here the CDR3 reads CASSGDRNQPQHF. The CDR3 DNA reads TGTGCCAGTAGCGGGGACAGGAATCAGCCCCAGCATTTT.

The CDR3 sequence is CASSSNGGQVYEQYF. In nucleotides, the CDR3 is TGTGCCAGCAGCTCTAATGGGGGACAGGTTTACGAGCAGTACTTC. This chain links TRBV7-2 with TRBJ2-7, with 8 bases that match TRBD1. The CDR3 sequence is 15 residues long. V dropped 4 bases and J dropped 4; count of bases not matched to a gene: 9. Germline V CDR1 and CDR2: SGHTA, FQGNSA. The full variable domain, with the rest looked up from reference TRBV7-2 and TRBJ2-7, is GAGVSQSPSNKVTEKGKDVELRCDPISGHTALYWYRQSLGQGLEFLIYFQGNSAPDKSGLPSDRFSAERTGGSVSTLTIQRTQQEDSAVYLCASSSNGGQVYEQYFGPGTRLTVT.

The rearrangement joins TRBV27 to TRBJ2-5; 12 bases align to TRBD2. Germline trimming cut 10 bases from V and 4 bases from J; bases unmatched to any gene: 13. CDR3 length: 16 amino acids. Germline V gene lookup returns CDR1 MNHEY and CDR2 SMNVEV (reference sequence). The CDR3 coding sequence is TGTGCCACCCGACGGCCGACTAGCGGGGGTGGAGAGACCCAGTACTTC. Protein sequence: CATRRPTSGGGETQYF.

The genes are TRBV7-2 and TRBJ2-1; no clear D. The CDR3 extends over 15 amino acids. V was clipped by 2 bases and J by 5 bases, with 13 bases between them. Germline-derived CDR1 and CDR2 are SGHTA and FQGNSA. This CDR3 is CASSLIYRRNNEQFF. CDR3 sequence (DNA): TGTGCCAGCAGCTTAATCTACAGACGCAACAATGAGCAGTTCTTC.

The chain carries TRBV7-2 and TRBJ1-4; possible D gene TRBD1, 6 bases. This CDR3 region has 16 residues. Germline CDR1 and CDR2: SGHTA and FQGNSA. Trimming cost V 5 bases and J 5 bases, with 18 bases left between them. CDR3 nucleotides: TGTGCCAGCAGCCGTCGCGTAGGGGGGGCGAATGAAAAACTGTTTTTT. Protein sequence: CASSRRVGGANEKLFF.

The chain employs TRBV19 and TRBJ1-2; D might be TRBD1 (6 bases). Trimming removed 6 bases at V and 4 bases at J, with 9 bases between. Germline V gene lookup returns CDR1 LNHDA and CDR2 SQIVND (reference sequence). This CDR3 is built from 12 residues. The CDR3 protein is CASRDRRYGYTF. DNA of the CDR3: TGTGCCAGTAGAGACAGGCGCTATGGCTACACCTTC.